This passage covers 11 T cell receptor beta chains from one sample sequenced in a study of PD-L1 blockade in urothelial cancer. The data were produced by immunoSEQ multiplex PCR, yet TCRdb's version contains in-frame clones alone and is incomplete. In the table there are more than 30,000 clones, around 87% of which are singletons. The sequenced sample was PBMCs, obtained around atezolizumab (anti-PD-L1) treatment. These receptors originate from a man aged 45-65 years with urothelial cancer.

The chain recombines TRBV19 with TRBJ2-6; D is ambiguous. This CDR3 has 12 amino acids. Germline CDR1 is LNHDA and CDR2 is SQIVND (reference sequence). V dropped 10 bases and J dropped 0 bases, with 4 bases sitting between them. Written as DNA, the CDR3 is TGTGCCACCATCTCTGGGGCCAACGTCCTGACTTTC. It specifies CATISGANVLTF.

This chain joins TRBV15 and TRBJ2-7; no reliable D call. The CDR3 sequence is 14 residues long. Germline loops: CDR1 LNHNV, CDR2 YYDKDF (reference sequence). Trimming left V 4 bases short and J 0 bases short, with 10 bases between. The DNA for the CDR3 is TGTGCCACCAGCAACAGATTGAGCTCCTACGAGCAGTACTTC. As protein: CATSNRLSSYEQYF.

The chain recombines TRBV6-6 with TRBJ1-4; D remains unclear. V lost 5 bases and J lost 7, with 5 bases in between. In germline, CDR1 is MNHNY, CDR2 SVGAGI (reference sequence). CDR3 length: 11 amino acids. CDR3 protein: CASSTSEKLFF. CDR3 bases: TGTGCCAGCAGTACCAGTGAAAAACTGTTTTTT.

The CDR3 spells CASTLAGDRDTQYF. CDR3 DNA: TGTGCCAGTACACTAGCGGGGGATCGGGATACGCAGTATTTT. J is TRBJ2-3 and V is TRBV19, with 11 bases fitting TRBD2. J was trimmed by 6 bases and V by 7 bases; bases with no gene match: 6. Germline V gives CDR1 LNHDA, CDR2 SQIVND (reference sequence). This CDR3 region has 14 residues.

The chain carries TRBV19 and TRBJ2-1, with TRBD2 as a possible D gene (6 bases). The ends were cut back, 7 bases at V and 4 bases at J, with 17 bases in the middle. The CDR3 is made up of 15 amino acids. Germline V gene lookup returns CDR1 LNHDA and CDR2 SQIVND (reference sequence). The CDR3 sequence: CASIGLGGEYNEQFF. For the CDR3, the DNA is TGTGCCAGTATTGGTCTCGGGGGTGAGTACAATGAGCAGTTCTTC.

This clone was picked up a small number of times. V gene TRBV27 combines with J gene TRBJ2-7; D possibly corresponds to TRBD1 (5 bases). The germline CDR1 and CDR2 sequences are MNHEY and SMNVEV (reference sequence). The CDR3 is 15 amino acids. Deletions cut 3 bases from V and 0 bases from J, with 12 bases between. CDR3 sequence reads: CASSFSRASSYEQYF. CDR3 DNA sequence: TGTGCCAGCAGTTTCTCCAGGGCATCCTCCTACGAGCAGTACTTC.

This chain links TRBV19 with TRBJ2-2, with D perhaps matching TRBD2 (5 bases). This CDR3 region has 17 residues. Between the trimmed V and J ends, which lost 0 bases and 3 bases, there was a span of 14 bases. Germline V gene lookup returns CDR1 LNHDA and CDR2 SQIVND (reference sequence). Here the CDR3 DNA reads TGTGCCAGTAGTATAGATAAAACACAGAGGGACACCGGGGAGCTGTTTTTT. Translated, it gives CASSIDKTQRDTGELFF.

Only a few counts were recorded for this clone. The chain uses TRBV4-1 and TRBJ1-2, with TRBD1 as a possible D gene (6 bases). The CDR3 length is 19 residues. The V gene lost 1 base and the J gene lost 0 bases, with 21 bases spanning the gap. Germline-derived CDR1 and CDR2 are MGHRA and YSYEKL. The CDR3 DNA reads TGCGCCAGCAGCCAAGTGCTCGGAGGTAAAGGGACAACTAACTATGGCTACACCTTC. Protein: CASSQVLGGKGTTNYGYTF.

The V gene is TRBV28, the J gene TRBJ2-5, with TRBD2 matching 7 bases. The CDR3 spans 14 residues. V shed 6 bases and J 1 base; nucleotides not matched to a gene: 5. CDR1 is MDHEN and CDR2 is SYDVKM in the germline V gene. The CDR3 region is CASSRIAGQETQYF. CDR3 in DNA: TGTGCCAGCAGCCGAATAGCGGGCCAAGAGACCCAGTACTTC.

V and J are TRBV5-5 and TRBJ1-1; 9 bases are shared with TRBD1. Trimming took 4 bases from V and 8 from J; bases not matched to a gene: 12. Germline assignment: CDR1 SGHKS and CDR2 YYEKEE (reference sequence). CDR3 size: 15 residues. CDR3 DNA sequence: TGTGCCAGCAGCACCGGGACAGGGCCCGTCGGCGAAGCTTTCTTT. Amino acids: CASSTGTGPVGEAFF.

This clone came up a few times. The chain is built from TRBV30 and TRBJ1-1, with 7 bases matching TRBD1. V shed 8 bases and J 2 bases; nucleotides not matched to a gene: 8. From germline, CDR1 is GTSNPN and CDR2 SVGIG (reference sequence). This CDR3 is 13 amino acids long. As DNA, the CDR3 is TGTGCCGGCAGGGGGTTGGTCAACACTGAAGCTTTCTTT. Translation: CAGRGLVNTEAFF.